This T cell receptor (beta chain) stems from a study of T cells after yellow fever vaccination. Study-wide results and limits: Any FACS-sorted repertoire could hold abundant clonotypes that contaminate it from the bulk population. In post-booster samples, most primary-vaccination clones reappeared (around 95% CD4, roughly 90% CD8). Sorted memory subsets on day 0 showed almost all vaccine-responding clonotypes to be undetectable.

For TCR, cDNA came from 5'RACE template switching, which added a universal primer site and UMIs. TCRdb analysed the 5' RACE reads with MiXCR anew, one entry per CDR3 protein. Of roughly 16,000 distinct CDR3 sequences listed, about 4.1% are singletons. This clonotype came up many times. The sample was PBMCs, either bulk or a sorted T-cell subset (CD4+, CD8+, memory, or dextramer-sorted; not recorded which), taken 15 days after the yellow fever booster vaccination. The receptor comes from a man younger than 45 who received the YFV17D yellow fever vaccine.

The CDR3 is CAPGLYRDGQPQHF. CDR3 bases: TGTGCCCCTGGGCTTTACAGGGATGGGCAGCCCCAGCATTTT. This chain links TRBV24-1 with TRBJ1-5, with D maybe TRBD1 (6 bases). V was trimmed by 12 bases and J by 7 bases, leaving 21 bases between them. This CDR3 comprises 14 residues. CDR1 is KGHDR, CDR2 SFDVKD, per germline.